This T cell receptor beta chain was identified during a study of T cell responses to AZD1222 COVID-19 vaccine. Between the trimmed V and J ends, which lost 2 bases and 0 bases, there was a span of 14 bases. The CDR3 is 16 amino acids. Germline lookup yields CDR1 MNHEY and CDR2 SVGEGT. The method was immunoSEQ multiplex PCR; TCRdb's version includes in-frame clones alone and lacks a portion of them. The sample holds roughly 150,000 clones, roughly 92% seen once. This clonotype was sampled from an adult who received the AZD1222 COVID-19 vaccine. The specimen comprised peripheral blood, sampled 28 days after the second AZD1222 dose. V usage is TRBV6-2 or TRBV6-3 and J usage is TRBJ2-7, with D maybe TRBD1 (6 bases). The CDR3 is CASSYPIRDNSYEQYF. The CDR3, as DNA: TGTGCCAGCAGTTACCCCATCAGGGACAACTCCTACGAGCAGTACTTC.